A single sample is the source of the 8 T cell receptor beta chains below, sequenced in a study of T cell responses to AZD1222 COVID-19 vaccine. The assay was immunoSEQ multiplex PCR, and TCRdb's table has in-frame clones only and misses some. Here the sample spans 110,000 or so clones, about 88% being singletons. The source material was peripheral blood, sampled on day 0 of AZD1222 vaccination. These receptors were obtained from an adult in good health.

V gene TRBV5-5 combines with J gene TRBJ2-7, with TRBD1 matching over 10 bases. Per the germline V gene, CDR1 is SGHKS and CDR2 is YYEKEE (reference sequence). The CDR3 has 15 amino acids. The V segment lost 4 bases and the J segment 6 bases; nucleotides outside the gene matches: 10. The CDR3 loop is CASSPTGTGDVEQYF. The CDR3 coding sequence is TGTGCCAGCAGCCCGACCGGGACAGGGGATGTCGAGCAGTACTTC.

CDR3 sequence reads: CATADSNTEAFF. The CDR3 DNA sequence: TGTGCCACCGCAGACAGTAACACTGAAGCTTTCTTT. V and J are TRBV19 and TRBJ1-1; the D gene is possibly TRBD1 (5 bases). The CDR3 runs 12 residues. Germline V gene data show CDR1 as LNHDA and CDR2 as SQIVND (reference sequence). V was trimmed by 10 bases and J by 2 bases, leaving 11 bases between them.

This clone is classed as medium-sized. CDR3 sequence reads: CACQGGAYGYTF. CDR3 bases: TGTGCCTGCCAGGGGGGGGCTTATGGCTACACCTTC. The V and J genes are TRBV7-9 and TRBJ1-2, with 7 bases fitting TRBD1. This CDR3 has 12 residues. Germline loops: CDR1 SEHNR, CDR2 FQNEAQ (reference sequence). After removal of 11 bases from V and 5 bases from J, the junction contained 8 bases not matched to a gene.

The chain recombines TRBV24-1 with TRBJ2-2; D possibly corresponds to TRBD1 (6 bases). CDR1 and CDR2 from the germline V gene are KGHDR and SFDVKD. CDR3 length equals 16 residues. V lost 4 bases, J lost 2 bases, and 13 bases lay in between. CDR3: CATSDRGFPNTGELFF. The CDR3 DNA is TGTGCCACCAGTGACAGGGGTTTCCCTAACACCGGGGAGCTGTTTTTT.

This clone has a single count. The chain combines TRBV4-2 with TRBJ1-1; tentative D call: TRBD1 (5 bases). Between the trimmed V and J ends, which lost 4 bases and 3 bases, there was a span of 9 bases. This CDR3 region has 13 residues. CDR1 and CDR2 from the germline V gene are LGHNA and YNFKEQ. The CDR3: CASSLTRDTEAFF. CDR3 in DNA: TGTGCCAGCAGCCTTACCAGGGACACTGAAGCTTTCTTT.

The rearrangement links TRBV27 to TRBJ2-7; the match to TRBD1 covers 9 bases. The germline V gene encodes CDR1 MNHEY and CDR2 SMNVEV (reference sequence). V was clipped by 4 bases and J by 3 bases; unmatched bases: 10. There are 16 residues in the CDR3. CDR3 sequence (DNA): TGTGCCAGCAGTTACCCTACAGGGGGCGGCCTCTACGAGCAGTACTTC. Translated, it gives CASSYPTGGGLYEQYF.

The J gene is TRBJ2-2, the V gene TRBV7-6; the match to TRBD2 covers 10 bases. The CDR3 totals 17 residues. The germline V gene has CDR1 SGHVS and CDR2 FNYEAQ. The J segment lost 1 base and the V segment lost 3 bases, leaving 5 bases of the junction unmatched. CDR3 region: CASSFGSGGRNTGELFF. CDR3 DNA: TGTGCCAGCAGCTTCGGTAGCGGGGGGCGGAACACCGGGGAGCTGTTTTTT.

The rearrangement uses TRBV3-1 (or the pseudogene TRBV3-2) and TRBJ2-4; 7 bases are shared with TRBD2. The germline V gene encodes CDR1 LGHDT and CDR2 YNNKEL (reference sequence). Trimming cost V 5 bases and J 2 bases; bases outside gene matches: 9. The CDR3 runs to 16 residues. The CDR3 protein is CASSSRGGRSKNIQYF. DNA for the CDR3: TGTGCCAGCAGCTCCCGGGGAGGGCGATCCAAAAACATTCAGTACTTC.